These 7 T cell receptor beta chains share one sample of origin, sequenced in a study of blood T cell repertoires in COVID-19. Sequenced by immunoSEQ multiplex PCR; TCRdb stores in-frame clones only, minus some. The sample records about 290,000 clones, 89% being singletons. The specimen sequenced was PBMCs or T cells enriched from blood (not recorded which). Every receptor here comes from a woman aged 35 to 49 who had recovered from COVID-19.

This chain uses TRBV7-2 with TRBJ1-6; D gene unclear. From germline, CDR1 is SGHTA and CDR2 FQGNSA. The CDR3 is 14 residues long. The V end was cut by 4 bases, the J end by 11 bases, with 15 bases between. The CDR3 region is CASSSKAVGAPLHF. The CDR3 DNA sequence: TGTGCCAGCAGCTCAAAGGCAGTAGGAGCACCCCTCCACTTT.

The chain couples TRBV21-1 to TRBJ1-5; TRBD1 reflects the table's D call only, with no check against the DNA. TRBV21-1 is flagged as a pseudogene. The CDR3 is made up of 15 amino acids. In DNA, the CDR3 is TGTGCCAGCAGAATCACAGGGGGTTGCAATCAGCCCCAGCATTTT. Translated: CASRITGGCNQPQHF.

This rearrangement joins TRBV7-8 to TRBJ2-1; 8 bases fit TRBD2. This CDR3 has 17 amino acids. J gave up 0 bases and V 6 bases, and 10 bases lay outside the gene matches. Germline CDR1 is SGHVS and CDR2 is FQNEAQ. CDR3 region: CASRARTSLISYNEQFF. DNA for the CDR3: TGTGCCAGCAGGGCGAGGACTAGCCTAATCTCCTACAATGAGCAGTTCTTC.

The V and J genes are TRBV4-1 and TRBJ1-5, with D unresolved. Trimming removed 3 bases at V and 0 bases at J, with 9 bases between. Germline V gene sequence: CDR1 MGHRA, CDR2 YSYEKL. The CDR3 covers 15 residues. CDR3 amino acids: CASSQREYSNQPQHF. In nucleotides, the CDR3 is TGCGCCAGCAGCCAGAGGGAATATAGCAATCAGCCCCAGCATTTT.

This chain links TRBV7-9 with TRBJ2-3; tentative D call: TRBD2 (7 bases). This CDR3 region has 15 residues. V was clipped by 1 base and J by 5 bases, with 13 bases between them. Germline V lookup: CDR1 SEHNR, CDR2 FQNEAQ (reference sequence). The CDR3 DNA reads TGTGCCAGCAGCTTAGGGCGGGGGCTCGGAGATACGCAGTATTTT. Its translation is CASSLGRGLGDTQYF.

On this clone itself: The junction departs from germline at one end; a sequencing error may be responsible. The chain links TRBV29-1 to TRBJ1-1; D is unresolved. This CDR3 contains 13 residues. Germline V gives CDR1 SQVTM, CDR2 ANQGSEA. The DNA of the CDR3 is TGCAGCGTTACCCCATTGGTCCCCACTAAAGCTTTCTTT. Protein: CSVTPLVPTKAFF.

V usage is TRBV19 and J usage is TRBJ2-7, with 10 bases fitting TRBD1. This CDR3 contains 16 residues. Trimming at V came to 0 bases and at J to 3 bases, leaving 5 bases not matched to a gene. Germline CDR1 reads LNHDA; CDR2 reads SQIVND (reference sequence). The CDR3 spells CASSIEGTGDFYEQYF. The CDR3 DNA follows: TGTGCCAGTAGTATAGAAGGGACAGGGGATTTCTACGAGCAGTACTTC.